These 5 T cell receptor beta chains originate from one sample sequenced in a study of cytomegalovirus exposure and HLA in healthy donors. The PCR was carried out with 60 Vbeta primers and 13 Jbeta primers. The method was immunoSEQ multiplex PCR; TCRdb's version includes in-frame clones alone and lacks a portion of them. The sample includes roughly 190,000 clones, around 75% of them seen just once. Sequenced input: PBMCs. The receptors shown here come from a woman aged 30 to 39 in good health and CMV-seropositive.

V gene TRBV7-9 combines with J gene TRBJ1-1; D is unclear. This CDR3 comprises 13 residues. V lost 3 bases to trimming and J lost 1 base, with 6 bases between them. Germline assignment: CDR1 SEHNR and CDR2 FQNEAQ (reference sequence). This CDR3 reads CASSLNWNTEAFF. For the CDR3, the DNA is TGTGCCAGCAGCTTGAACTGGAACACTGAAGCTTTCTTT.

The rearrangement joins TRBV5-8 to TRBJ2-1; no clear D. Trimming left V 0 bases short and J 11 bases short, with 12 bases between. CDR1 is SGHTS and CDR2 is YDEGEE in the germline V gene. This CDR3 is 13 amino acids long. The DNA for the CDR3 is TGTGCCAGCAGCTTGGCTAGACGTAATCAGCAGTTCTTC. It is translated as CASSLARRNQQFF.

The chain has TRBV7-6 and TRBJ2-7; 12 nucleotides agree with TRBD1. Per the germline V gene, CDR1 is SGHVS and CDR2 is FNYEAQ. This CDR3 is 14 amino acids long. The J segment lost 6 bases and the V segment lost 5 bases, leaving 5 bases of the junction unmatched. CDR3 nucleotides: TGTGCCAGCAGCAAGGGACAGGGGGCGGTCGAGCAGTACTTC. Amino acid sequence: CASSKGQGAVEQYF.

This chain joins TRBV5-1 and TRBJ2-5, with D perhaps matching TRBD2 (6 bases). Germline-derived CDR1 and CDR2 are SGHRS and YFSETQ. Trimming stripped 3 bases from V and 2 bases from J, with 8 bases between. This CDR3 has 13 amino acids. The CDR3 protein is CASSSGVQETQYF. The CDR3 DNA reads TGCGCCAGCAGCTCGGGAGTACAAGAGACCCAGTACTTC.

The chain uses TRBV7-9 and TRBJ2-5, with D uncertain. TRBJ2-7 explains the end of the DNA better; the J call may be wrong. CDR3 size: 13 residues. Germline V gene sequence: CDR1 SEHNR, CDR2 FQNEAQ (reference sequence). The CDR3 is CASSASAYYEQYF. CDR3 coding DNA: TGTGCCAGCAGCGCCTCAGCGTACTACGAGCAGTACTTC.